These 21 T cell receptor beta chains were sequenced from one sample in a study of technical replicates of blood from a few donors (dated by TCRdb to the late 2010s). Library preparation was by the immunoSEQ multiplex PCR assay. Imported from immuneACCESS, the table was reduced by TCRdb to in-frame sequences with V and J called. These copies leave out some clones; in studies compared against another copy, an unresolved V gene accounts for under half, and the cause of the remainder is not known. The sample profile shows roughly 90,000 clones; around 92% of them were found once. Under 0.3% of the sample rests with the top ten. Sequencing was carried out using T cells isolated from PBMCs. These receptors were taken from a human donor in good health.

This chain uses TRBV5-1 with TRBJ2-1; D gene uncertain. This CDR3 has 14 amino acids. In germline, CDR1 is SGHRS, CDR2 YFSETQ. The V and J ends lost 1 base and 0 bases respectively, with 5 bases between them. In DNA, the CDR3 is TGCGCCAGCAGCTTGCCCGGCTCCTACAATGAGCAGTTCTTC. This encodes CASSLPGSYNEQFF.

CDR3 sequence: CASSDKSGGDTGELFF. In nucleotides, the CDR3 is TGTGCCAGTTCTGATAAGTCGGGGGGAGACACCGGGGAGCTGTTTTTT. The rearrangement uses TRBV2 and TRBJ2-2; TRBD2 matches at 7 bases. Trimming cost V 9 bases and J 3 bases; bases outside gene matches: 13. This CDR3 comprises 16 residues. The germline gives CDR1 SNHLY, CDR2 FYNNEI.

This chain uses TRBV6-5 with TRBJ2-7; a possible D gene is TRBD2 (6 bases). V was clipped by 4 bases and J by 6 bases, with 10 bases between them. Germline loops: CDR1 MNHEY, CDR2 SVGAGI. The CDR3 consists of 12 residues. The CDR3 region has the DNA TGTGCCAGCAGTTTTGTGGGGGGCGAGCAGTACTTC. Its translation: CASSFVGGEQYF.

This rearrangement joins TRBV5-1 to TRBJ1-1; D unresolved. This CDR3 region has 14 residues. V gave up 4 bases and J gave up 10 bases, with 20 bases separating them. CDR1 SGHRS and CDR2 YFSETQ come from the germline V gene. The CDR3 DNA reads as TGCGCCAGCAGCCCGGGGTGGGAGTCCTTCGCAGCTTTCTTT. Amino acid sequence: CASSPGWESFAAFF.

The chain employs TRBV11-2 and TRBJ2-1; D is uncertain. This CDR3 is built from 13 residues. V was shortened by 3 bases and J by 5 bases, with 8 bases between the two germline ends. Germline V gene lookup returns CDR1 SGHAT and CDR2 FQNNGV. The CDR3 DNA follows: TGTGCCAGCAGCTTCGGGTCAGACAATGAGCAGTTCTTC. It specifies CASSFGSDNEQFF.

The rearrangement joins TRBV11-3 to TRBJ2-7; 7 nucleotides agree with TRBD1. Germline values: CDR1 SGHNT, CDR2 YENEEA. The V gene end was trimmed by 5 bases and the J gene end by 4 bases; junction bases not matched to a gene: 2. There are 12 residues in the CDR3. The CDR3 sequence is CASSADRYEQYF. CDR3 in DNA: TGTGCCAGCAGCGCGGACAGGTACGAGCAGTACTTC.

The CDR3 loop is CASSRDIWYGYTF. CDR3 nucleotide sequence: TGTGCCAGTAGTAGGGACATCTGGTATGGCTACACCTTC. The chain carries TRBV19 and TRBJ1-2, with TRBD1 as a possible D gene (6 bases). V lost 4 bases to trimming and J lost 5 bases, with 11 bases between them. The CDR3 covers 13 residues. CDR1 is LNHDA and CDR2 is SQIVND in the germline V gene (reference sequence).

This clone showed up just a few times. The DNA for the CDR3 is TGCGCCAGCAGCTTGTGGGGAATAAGGGAGACAACTAATGAAAAACTGTTTTTT. Translation gives CASSLWGIRETTNEKLFF. V gene TRBV5-1 combines with J gene TRBJ1-4, with no clear D. The CDR3 runs to 18 residues. Germline lookup yields CDR1 SGHRS and CDR2 YFSETQ. V lost 1 base, J lost 0 bases, and 16 bases lay in between.

The chain recombines TRBV19 with TRBJ1-1; D is ambiguous. The CDR3 extends over 13 amino acids. Germline values: CDR1 LNHDA, CDR2 SQIVND (reference sequence). V was shortened by 7 bases and J by 2 bases, with 11 bases between the two germline ends. This CDR3 is CASNPTANTEAFF. CDR3 sequence (DNA): TGTGCCAGTAACCCTACAGCTAACACTGAAGCTTTCTTT.

V and J are TRBV29-1 and TRBJ2-1, with D uncertain. The CDR3 is made up of 11 amino acids. Germline assignment: CDR1 SQVTM and CDR2 ANQGSEA. V gave up 7 bases and J gave up 5 bases, with 9 bases separating them. CDR3 nucleotides: TGCAGCGCCGTAGACAACAATGAGCAGTTCTTC. Translated, it gives CSAVDNNEQFF.

The genes are TRBV2 and TRBJ2-7, with 9 bases aligning to TRBD1. The CDR3 is 15 amino acids. The V gene end was trimmed by 3 bases and the J gene end by 4 bases; junction bases not matched to a gene: 7. In germline, CDR1 is SNHLY, CDR2 FYNNEI. The CDR3 loop is CASSDTGQGFYEQYF. The DNA of the CDR3 is TGTGCCAGCAGTGATACTGGACAGGGGTTTTACGAGCAGTACTTC.

V is TRBV10-3 and J is TRBJ1-1; D call uncertain. Between the trimmed V and J ends, which lost 7 bases and 3 bases, there was a span of 18 bases. The CDR3 covers 15 residues. Germline V gene data show CDR1 as ENHRY and CDR2 as SYGVKD. The CDR3 DNA follows: TGTGCCATCACCCCCTTGCCTAATGAGCACACTGAAGCTTTCTTT. Translation: CAITPLPNEHTEAFF.

J is TRBJ2-3 and V is TRBV14, with a possible D match to TRBD2 (6 bases). This CDR3 comprises 16 residues. CDR1 and CDR2 (germline): SGHDN, FVKESK. The V gene lost 0 bases and the J gene lost 0 bases, with 10 bases spanning the gap. The CDR3 spells CASSQDWGTSTDTQYF. In DNA form, the CDR3 reads TGTGCCAGCAGCCAAGATTGGGGGACTAGCACAGATACGCAGTATTTT.

The chain links TRBV15 to TRBJ2-1; 10 bases map to TRBD1. The length of the CDR3 is 15 residues. The V gene end was trimmed by 5 bases and the J gene end by 7 bases; junction bases not matched to a gene: 8. Germline V gene data show CDR1 as LNHNV and CDR2 as YYDKDF (reference sequence). CDR3 DNA sequence: TGTGCCACCAGCTCGCGACAGGGGGCTATGAATGAGCAGTTCTTC. It specifies CATSSRQGAMNEQFF.

This chain joins TRBV6-1 and TRBJ2-6; 7 bases are shared with TRBD1. There are 15 residues in the CDR3. V dropped 5 bases and J dropped 0; count of bases not matched to a gene: 1. From germline, CDR1 is MNHNS and CDR2 SASEGT. CDR3 bases: TGTGCCAGCAGTCGGACAGGCTCTGGGGCCAACGTCCTGACTTTC. Translation gives CASSRTGSGANVLTF.

This chain uses TRBV30 with TRBJ2-2; unclear D gene. The V gene lost 4 bases and the J gene lost 2 bases, with 8 bases spanning the gap. The CDR3 sequence is 13 residues long. CDR1 and CDR2 (germline): GTSNPN, SVGIG (reference sequence). CDR3 loop: CAWMGLNTGELFF. The CDR3 DNA reads TGTGCCTGGATGGGCCTCAACACCGGGGAGCTGTTTTTT.

The chain employs TRBV7-2 and TRBJ2-7; D may be TRBD1 (7 bases). CDR1 and CDR2 from the germline V gene are SGHTA and FQGNSA. Deletions cut 2 bases from V and 4 bases from J, with 9 bases between. CDR3 length: 13 amino acids. In DNA, the CDR3 is TGTGCCAGCAGCTTACCAGGGGGGTACGAGCAGTACTTC. Its protein is CASSLPGGYEQYF. Drawing the rest from reference TRBV7-2 and TRBJ2-7, the complete variable domain is GAGVSQSPSNKVTEKGKDVELRCDPISGHTALYWYRQSLGQGLEFLIYFQGNSAPDKSGLPSDRFSAERTGGSVSTLTIQRTQQEDSAVYLCASSLPGGYEQYFGPGTRLTVT.

V usage is TRBV9 and J usage is TRBJ1-1, with TRBD1 identical over 7 bases. Germline V gene data show CDR1 as SGDLS and CDR2 as YYNGEE. This CDR3 is built from 12 residues. V trimming: 3 bases; J trimming: 9 bases; junction bases outside the gene matches: 5. Here the CDR3 reads CASSGIRGQAFF. The CDR3 DNA is TGTGCCAGCAGCGGAATTAGGGGGCAAGCTTTCTTT.

The V call is TRBV5-4, the J call TRBJ1-1; 9 bases line up with TRBD1. The germline CDR1 and CDR2 sequences are SGHNT and YYREEE (reference sequence). V shed 2 bases and J 4 bases; nucleotides not matched to a gene: 6. The CDR3 is made up of 15 amino acids. The CDR3 is CASSFTGGWATEAFF. CDR3 nucleotides: TGTGCCAGCAGCTTCACAGGGGGCTGGGCCACTGAAGCTTTCTTT.

The rearrangement links TRBV19 to TRBJ2-1; 13 nucleotides align to TRBD2. V gave up 8 bases and J gave up 1 base; unmatched junction bases: 2. CDR3 size: 15 residues. The germline V gene encodes CDR1 LNHDA and CDR2 SQIVND (reference sequence). The DNA of the CDR3 is TGTGCCAGTTCGACTAGCGGGGGGTCCTACAATGAGCAGTTCTTC. It translates to CASSTSGGSYNEQFF.

This chain connects TRBV28 to TRBJ2-7; 8 positions agree with TRBD2. The V gene end was trimmed by 6 bases and the J gene end by 6 bases; junction bases not matched to a gene: 10. This CDR3 region has 14 residues. Germline-derived CDR1 and CDR2 are MDHEN and SYDVKM. The CDR3 is CASRPSGRSVEQYF. CDR3 bases: TGTGCCAGCAGACCAAGCGGGAGAAGTGTCGAGCAGTACTTC. The whole variable domain, filled in from reference TRBV28 and TRBJ2-7, reads DVKVTQSSRYLVKRTGEKVFLECVQDMDHENMFWYRQDPGLGLRLIYFSYDVKMKEKGDIPEGYSVSREKKERFSLILESASTNQTSMYLCASRPSGRSVEQYFGPGTRLTVT.